One TCR beta chain is described in this entry. Antigen: not known. CDR3 size: 15 residues. Trimming removed 5 bases at V and 4 bases at J, with 15 bases between. CDR1 is SNHLY and CDR2 is FYNNEI in the germline V gene. The source of the sample is a study of OX40 agonist ivuxolimab in advanced cancers. About the research overall: Enrolled patients in dose escalation had cancers that were hepatocellular carcinoma, melanoma, renal cell or head and neck cancer.

Sequencing used immunoSEQ multiplex PCR; TCRdb keeps in-frame clones, though not all of them. The sample consists of 20,000 to 25,000 clones, about 86% of them appearing once. Study-level results: Dosing at 0.1 to 3.0 mg/kg was accompanied by clonal expansion of CD4+ and CD8+ blood T cells by week 6. Among patients with partial responses at 0.1-3.0 mg/kg, clonal expansion was among the lowest.

The J gene is TRBJ1-3, the V gene TRBV2, with D possibly matching TRBD1 (5 bases). The TCR sequence derives from an adult with an advanced solid tumor such as melanoma, head and neck, liver or kidney cancer. The sequencing used CD4+ or CD8+ T cells sorted from blood, collected in a trial of the OX40 agonist ivuxolimab. The CDR3, as DNA: TGTGCCAGCAGTCCCTGGGGGGTTTCCGGAAACACCATATATTTT. Residues: CASSPWGVSGNTIYF.